A single sample is the source of the 11 T cell receptor beta chains below, sequenced in a study of cytomegalovirus exposure and HLA in healthy donors. This table comes from immunoSEQ multiplex PCR, and its TCRdb copy is limited to in-frame clones, with some not included. The sample contains 250,000 to 350,000 clones, about nine tenths of which appear only once. The specimen sequenced was PBMCs. The receptors shown here come from a woman aged 18-29 years in good health and CMV-seronegative.

This clone showed up just once. The chain joins TRBV5-1 to TRBJ2-2; 7 bases are shared with TRBD1. Germline V gene lookup returns CDR1 SGHRS and CDR2 YFSETQ. V shed 7 bases, J shed 0 bases, and the junction held 3 bases outside the gene matches. The CDR3 length is 14 residues. The CDR3 DNA reads TGCGCCAGCGGGACAGACTCGAACACCGGGGAGCTGTTTTTT. It translates to CASGTDSNTGELFF. Using reference TRBV5-1 and TRBJ2-2 for the parts outside the CDR3, the full variable domain is KAGVTQTPRYLIKTRGQQVTLSCSPISGHRSVSWYQQTPGQGLQFLFEYFSETQRNKGNFPGRFSGRQFSNSRSEMNVSTLELGDSALYLCASGTDSNTGELFFGEGSRLTVL.

J is TRBJ1-4 and V is TRBV28; possible D gene TRBD1, 6 bases. V lost 6 bases and J 0 bases, leaving 17 bases between the germline ends. Germline V gives CDR1 MDHEN, CDR2 SYDVKM. The CDR3 length is 17 residues. The CDR3, as DNA: TGTGCCAGCAGCCCTCAAGGACAGCCCGCAACTAATGAAAAACTGTTTTTT. Its protein is CASSPQGQPATNEKLFF.

The rearrangement uses TRBV6-5 and TRBJ1-5; 7 bases align to TRBD1. In germline, CDR1 is MNHEY, CDR2 SVGAGI. This CDR3 is built from 13 residues. Losses at the gene ends were 6 bases for V and 5 bases for J; bases not matched to a gene: 4. The CDR3 is CASRITGDQPQHF. DNA of the CDR3: TGTGCCAGCAGAATTACAGGGGATCAGCCCCAGCATTTT.

The V call is TRBV6-5, the J call TRBJ2-7; 8 bases are a match to TRBD2. In germline, CDR1 is MNHEY, CDR2 SVGAGI. Trimming removed 0 bases from V and 3 bases from J; junction bases left unmatched: 4. This CDR3 contains 15 residues. CDR3 sequence (DNA): TGTGCCAGCAGTTACTCACGGGAGGGCCACTACGAGCAGTACTTC. Translated: CASSYSREGHYEQYF.

J is TRBJ1-2 and V is TRBV5-1; 10 bases line up with TRBD1. Trimming took 0 bases from V and 0 from J; bases not matched to a gene: 8. Germline V CDR1 and CDR2: SGHRS, YFSETQ. This CDR3 contains 18 residues. CDR3: CASSLAGAGQGPNYGYTF. CDR3 bases: TGCGCCAGCAGCTTGGCCGGGGCGGGACAGGGGCCTAACTATGGCTACACCTTC.

CDR3 residues: CASSPAEYEQYF. CDR3 DNA sequence: TGTGCCAGCTCACCAGCGGAGTACGAGCAGTACTTC. J is TRBJ2-7 and V is TRBV18, with D unresolved. Looked up from germline, CDR1 is KGHSH and CDR2 is LQKENI. This CDR3 has 12 amino acids. Trimming left V 2 bases short and J 4 bases short, with 6 bases between.

The V gene is TRBV2, the J gene TRBJ2-1, with a possible D match to TRBD2 (7 bases). Germline CDR1 and CDR2: SNHLY and FYNNEI. V lost 7 bases and J 1 base, leaving 26 bases between the germline ends. The CDR3 runs to 19 residues. The chain's CDR3 is CASTLGASGRRRSYNEQFF. CDR3 DNA sequence: TGTGCCAGCACCCTGGGGGCTAGCGGACGTAGAAGGTCCTACAATGAGCAGTTCTTC.

This clone was picked up one time. The CDR3 reads CASSSTFAGGQFF. CDR3 nucleotides: TGTGCCAGCAGCTCCACCTTCGCGGGAGGGCAGTTCTTC. V usage is TRBV28 and J usage is TRBJ2-1; 8 bases are a match to TRBD2. In germline, CDR1 is MDHEN, CDR2 SYDVKM. V shed 6 bases, J shed 12 bases, and the junction held 10 bases outside the gene matches. The CDR3 has 13 residues.

The rearrangement joins TRBV14 to TRBJ2-3; maybe TRBD2 (6 bases). Per germline, CDR1 SGHDN and CDR2 FVKESK. V gave up 4 bases and J gave up 4 bases, with 15 bases separating them. The CDR3 is made up of 15 amino acids. The CDR3: CASSRDWDRADTQYF. CDR3 bases: TGTGCCAGCAGCCGGGACTGGGACCGTGCAGATACGCAGTATTTT.

This chain connects TRBV5-3 to TRBJ2-5, with 10 bases identical to TRBD2. TRBV5-3 is classed as an ORF, of uncertain function. The length of the CDR3 is 16 residues. V was clipped by 5 bases and J by 5 bases; unmatched bases: 12. The CDR3 loop is CARSPTAGGPGETQYF. In nucleotides, the CDR3 is TGTGCCAGAAGTCCCACAGCGGGAGGGCCGGGGGAGACCCAGTACTTC.

The V call is TRBV9, the J call TRBJ2-3; a weak D match, TRBD2 (5 bases). CDR3 length: 17 residues. Per the germline V gene, CDR1 is SGDLS and CDR2 is YYNGEE. Between the trimmed V and J ends, which lost 0 bases and 1 base, there was a span of 15 bases. CDR3 region: CASSVDFAGSGTDTQYF. Here the CDR3 DNA reads TGTGCCAGCAGCGTAGACTTTGCGGGTAGCGGCACAGATACGCAGTATTTT.